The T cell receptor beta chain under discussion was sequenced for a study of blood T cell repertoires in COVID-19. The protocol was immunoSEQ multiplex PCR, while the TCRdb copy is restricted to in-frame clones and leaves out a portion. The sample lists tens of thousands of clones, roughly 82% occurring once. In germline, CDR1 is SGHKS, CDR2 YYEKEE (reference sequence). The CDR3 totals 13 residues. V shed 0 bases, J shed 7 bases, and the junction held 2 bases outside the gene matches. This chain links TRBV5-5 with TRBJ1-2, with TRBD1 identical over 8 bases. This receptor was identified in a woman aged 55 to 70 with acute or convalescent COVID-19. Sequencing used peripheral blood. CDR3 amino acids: CASSLAGGSGYTF. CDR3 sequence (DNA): TGTGCCAGCAGCTTGGCAGGGGGCAGTGGCTACACCTTC. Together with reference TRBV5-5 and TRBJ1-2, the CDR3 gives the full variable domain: DAGVTQSPTHLIKTRGQQVTLRCSPISGHKSVSWYQQVLGQGPQFIFQYYEKEERGRGNFPDRFSARQFPNYSSELNVNALLLGDSALYLCASSLAGGSGYTFGSGTRLTVV.